Reported below is one T cell receptor beta chain. The data are from a study of T cell changes during pregnancy in multiple sclerosis. Sequencing used immunoSEQ multiplex PCR; TCRdb keeps in-frame clones, though not all of them. Found here are about 64,000 clones, about nine tenths of them singletons; the top ten hold 1.4%. Trimming at V came to 4 bases and at J to 5 bases, leaving 9 bases not matched to a gene. The CDR3 covers 17 residues. The V gene's germline CDR1 is MGHRA and CDR2 YSYEKL. V usage is TRBV4-1 and J usage is TRBJ2-7; the match to TRBD2 covers 15 bases. The sequencing used peripheral blood, collected in the second trimester of pregnancy. The origin of this receptor is a female donor with multiple sclerosis, enrolled in a pregnancy study. For the CDR3, the DNA is TGCGCCAGCAGCCGAGGACTAGCGGGAGGGTTAACTGACGAGCAGTACTTC. Its translation is CASSRGLAGGLTDEQYF.